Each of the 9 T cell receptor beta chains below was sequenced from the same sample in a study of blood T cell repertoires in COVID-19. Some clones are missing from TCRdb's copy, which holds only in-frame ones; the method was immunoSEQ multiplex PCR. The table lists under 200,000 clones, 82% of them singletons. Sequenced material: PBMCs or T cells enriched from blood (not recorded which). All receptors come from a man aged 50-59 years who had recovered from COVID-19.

Here the CDR3 DNA reads TGTGCCAGCAGCCCGACACCCGGGACAGGGGTTGGAAACACCATATATTTT. Amino acids: CASSPTPGTGVGNTIYF. The chain has TRBV5-8 and TRBJ1-3, with 10 bases identical to TRBD1. After removal of 4 bases from V and 3 bases from J, the junction contained 10 bases not matched to a gene. Germline V gene lookup returns CDR1 SGHTS and CDR2 YDEGEE. CDR3 length equals 17 residues.

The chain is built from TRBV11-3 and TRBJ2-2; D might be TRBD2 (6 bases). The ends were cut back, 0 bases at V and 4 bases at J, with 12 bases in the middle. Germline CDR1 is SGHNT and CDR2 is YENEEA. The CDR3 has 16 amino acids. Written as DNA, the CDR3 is TGTGCCAGCAGCTTAGAAGCAGGGCGGGGCACCGGGGAGCTGTTTTTT. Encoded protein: CASSLEAGRGTGELFF.

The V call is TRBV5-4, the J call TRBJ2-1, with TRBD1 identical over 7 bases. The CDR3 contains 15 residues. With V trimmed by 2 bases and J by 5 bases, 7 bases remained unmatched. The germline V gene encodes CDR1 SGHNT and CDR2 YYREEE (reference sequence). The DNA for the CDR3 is TGTGCCAGCAGCTTACCGGGGACAGCCGACAATGAGCAGTTCTTC. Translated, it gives CASSLPGTADNEQFF.

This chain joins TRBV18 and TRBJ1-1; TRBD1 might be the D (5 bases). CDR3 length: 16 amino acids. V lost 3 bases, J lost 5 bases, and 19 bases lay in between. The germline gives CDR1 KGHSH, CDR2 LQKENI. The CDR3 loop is CASSPLDFRAATEAFF. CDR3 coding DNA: TGTGCCAGCTCACCTCTAGACTTCAGGGCCGCGACTGAAGCTTTCTTT.

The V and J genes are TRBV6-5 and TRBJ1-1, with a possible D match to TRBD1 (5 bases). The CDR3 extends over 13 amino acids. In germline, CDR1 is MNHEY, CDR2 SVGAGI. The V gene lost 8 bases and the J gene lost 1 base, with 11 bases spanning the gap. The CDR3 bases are TGTGCCAGCGGATTGGGGGGGAACACTGAAGCTTTCTTT. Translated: CASGLGGNTEAFF.

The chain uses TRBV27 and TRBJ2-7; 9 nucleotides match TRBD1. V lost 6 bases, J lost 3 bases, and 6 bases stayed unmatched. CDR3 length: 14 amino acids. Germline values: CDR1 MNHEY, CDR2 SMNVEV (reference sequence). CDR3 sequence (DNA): TGTGCCAGCAGGCGGACAGGGGCTCTCTACGAGCAGTACTTC. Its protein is CASRRTGALYEQYF.

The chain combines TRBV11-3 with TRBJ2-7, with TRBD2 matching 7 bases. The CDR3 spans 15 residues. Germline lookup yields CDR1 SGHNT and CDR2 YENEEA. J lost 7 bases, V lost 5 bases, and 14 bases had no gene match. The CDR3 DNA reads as TGTGCCAGCAGCACTTATAGTGGGCGGGGGATAGAGCAGTACTTC. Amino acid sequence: CASSTYSGRGIEQYF.

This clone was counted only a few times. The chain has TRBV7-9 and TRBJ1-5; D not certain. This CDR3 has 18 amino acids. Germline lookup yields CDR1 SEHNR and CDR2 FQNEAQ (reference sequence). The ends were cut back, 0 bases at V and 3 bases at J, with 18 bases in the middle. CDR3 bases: TGTGCCAGCAGCTTAGCGATGACTGATGGAGGATTCAATCAGCCCCAGCATTTT. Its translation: CASSLAMTDGGFNQPQHF.

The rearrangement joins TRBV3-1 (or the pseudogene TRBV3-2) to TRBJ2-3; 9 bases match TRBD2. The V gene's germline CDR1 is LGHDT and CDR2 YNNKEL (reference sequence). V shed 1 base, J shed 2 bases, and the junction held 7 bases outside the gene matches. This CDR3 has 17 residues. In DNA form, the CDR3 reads TGTGCCAGCAGCCAAGTTGGGCTAGCGGGGTCCACAGATACGCAGTATTTT. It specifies CASSQVGLAGSTDTQYF.